This T cell receptor beta chain was sequenced in a study of cytomegalovirus exposure and HLA in healthy donors. Unmatched junction bases numbered 8, after V lost 3 bases and J lost 2 bases. The CDR3 totals 17 residues. Germline CDR1 and CDR2: LNHDA and SQIVND (reference sequence). The data were produced by immunoSEQ multiplex PCR, yet TCRdb's version contains in-frame clones alone and is incomplete. The repertoire includes tens of thousands of clones, nearly 96% of them detected once, and 4.5% to 5% sits in the top ten. The chain recombines TRBV19 with TRBJ2-3; 10 positions match TRBD2. Sequenced: PBMCs. This sequence was found in a woman aged 18-29 years in good health and CMV-seropositive. This CDR3 is CASSIVTSGTFTDTQYF. CDR3 DNA sequence: TGTGCCAGTAGTATCGTCACTAGCGGGACCTTCACAGATACGCAGTATTTT.